A selection of T cell receptor beta chains follows, all from one sample in a study of cytomegalovirus exposure and HLA in healthy donors. Libraries were prepared by immunoSEQ multiplex PCR; TCRdb keeps only in-frame clonotypes and omits some of them. The sample contains some 120,000 clones, 72% of which appear only once. Input material: PBMCs. Receptors were obtained from a man under 40 in good health and CMV-seronegative. Both conserved end residues are part of each CDR3. Each record gives: CDR3 DNA, CDR3 protein, V gene, CDR3 length, D gene, clone size, J gene. A D gene is named only where the DNA matches it firmly. Some rows have no size entry. The others give once, few or many, or a class for an expanded clone.

CDR3 DNA: TGTGCCTGGAGTTCTCCTTGGAGGGGCTATGGCTACACCTTC
CDR3 protein: CAWSSPWRGYGYTF
V gene: TRBV30
CDR3 length: 14
D gene: .
clone size: .
J gene: TRBJ1-2

CDR3 DNA: TGTGCCAGCAGCTTGGGGCAGTCGAGGGCGTTGGGAAACACCATATATTTT
CDR3 protein: CASSLGQSRALGNTIYF
V gene: TRBV5-4
CDR3 length: 17
D gene: .
clone size: .
J gene: TRBJ1-3

CDR3 DNA: TGTGCCAGCAGTTACTCGCTGCAGGAGGGGCAGTTCTTC
CDR3 protein: CASSYSLQEGQFF
V gene: TRBV6-5
CDR3 length: 13
D gene: .
clone size: .
J gene: TRBJ2-1

CDR3 DNA: TGTGCCAGCAGCGACGGACAGCGCCGCAATGAGCAGTTCTTC
CDR3 protein: CASSDGQRRNEQFF
V gene: TRBV6-1
CDR3 length: 14
D gene: .
clone size: .
J gene: TRBJ2-1

CDR3 DNA: TGTGCCAGTAATACGGGGATGGGCGAGCAGTACTTC
CDR3 protein: CASNTGMGEQYF
V gene: TRBV19
CDR3 length: 12
D gene: .
clone size: .
J gene: TRBJ2-7

CDR3 DNA: TGTGCCAGCTCAGCGGAACAGGGTGATGACTATGGCTACACCTTC
CDR3 protein: CASSAEQGDDYGYTF
V gene: TRBV18
CDR3 length: 15
D gene: .
clone size: .
J gene: TRBJ1-2

CDR3 DNA: TGTGCCAGCGGGGCACTAACCTCCTACAATGAGCAGTTCTTC
CDR3 protein: CASGALTSYNEQFF
V gene: TRBV11-2
CDR3 length: 14
D gene: .
clone size: .
J gene: TRBJ2-1

CDR3 DNA: TGTGCCAGTAGTAGCGGAAGCGTTGGGCAGCCCCAGCATTTT
CDR3 protein: CASSSGSVGQPQHF
V gene: TRBV19
CDR3 length: 14
D gene: .
clone size: few
J gene: TRBJ1-5

CDR3 DNA: TGTGCCAGCAGTTTATTCTCGGCAGGTCAAGAGACCCAGTACTTC
CDR3 protein: CASSLFSAGQETQYF
V gene: TRBV28
CDR3 length: 15
D gene: .
clone size: .
J gene: TRBJ2-5

CDR3 DNA: TGTGCCAGCAGGACAACAGGGGGCAGCATGAACACTGAAGCTTTCTTT
CDR3 protein: CASRTTGGSMNTEAFF
V gene: TRBV5-4
CDR3 length: 16
D gene: TRBD1
clone size: few
J gene: TRBJ1-1

CDR3 DNA: TGTGCCAGCAGCTCACCGACTACTCTAACCCAGTACTTC
CDR3 protein: CASSSPTTLTQYF
V gene: TRBV5-5
CDR3 length: 13
D gene: .
clone size: .
J gene: TRBJ2-5

CDR3 DNA: TGTGCCAGCAGCACTGGGACTAGCGGCCTCGGCGGGGAGCTGTTTTTT
CDR3 protein: CASSTGTSGLGGELFF
V gene: TRBV9
CDR3 length: 16
D gene: TRBD2
clone size: .
J gene: TRBJ2-2

CDR3 DNA: TGTGCCAGCAGCCAGCGGGTCTACTCTGGAAACACCATATATTTT
CDR3 protein: CASSQRVYSGNTIYF
V gene: TRBV14
CDR3 length: 15
D gene: .
clone size: .
J gene: TRBJ1-3

CDR3 DNA: TGTGCCAGCAGCACTTACAGTAACTATGGCTACACCTTC
CDR3 protein: CASSTYSNYGYTF
V gene: TRBV13
CDR3 length: 13
D gene: .
clone size: .
J gene: TRBJ1-2

CDR3 DNA: TGTGCCAGCAGTTTCTCAGGGGGTGCAACTAATGAAAAACTGTTTTTT
CDR3 protein: CASSFSGGATNEKLFF
V gene: TRBV28
CDR3 length: 16
D gene: TRBD1
clone size: .
J gene: TRBJ1-4

CDR3 DNA: TGCGCCAGCAGGCCTAGCGGGGGAGACGACATTCAGTACTTC
CDR3 protein: CASRPSGGDDIQYF
V gene: TRBV5-1
CDR3 length: 14
D gene: TRBD2
clone size: few
J gene: TRBJ2-4

CDR3 DNA: TGTGCCAGCAGTTTAAGGACAGGGGCCGAATCCTACGAGCAGTACTTC
CDR3 protein: CASSLRTGAESYEQYF
V gene: TRBV27
CDR3 length: 16
D gene: TRBD1
clone size: .
J gene: TRBJ2-7

CDR3 DNA: TGTGCCAGCAGCTTCCCAGGGGCTGAAGCTTTCTTT
CDR3 protein: CASSFPGAEAFF
V gene: TRBV11-2
CDR3 length: 12
D gene: .
clone size: .
J gene: TRBJ1-1

CDR3 DNA: TGTGCCAGCAGCCAAGTCCCTAGCGGGGCGTACGAGCAGTACTTC
CDR3 protein: CASSQVPSGAYEQYF
V gene: TRBV4-2
CDR3 length: 15
D gene: TRBD2
clone size: .
J gene: TRBJ2-7

CDR3 DNA: TGTGCCAGCAGTGACTCCGGTTCGGCGGGGGGGATAACCACAGATACGCAGTATTTT
CDR3 protein: CASSDSGSAGGITTDTQYF
V gene: TRBV6-4
CDR3 length: 19
D gene: TRBD2
clone size: .
J gene: TRBJ2-3

CDR3 DNA: TGTGCCAGCAGTGGGGGACAGGGGGCCTATGAAAAACTGTTTTTT
CDR3 protein: CASSGGQGAYEKLFF
V gene: TRBV25-1
CDR3 length: 15
D gene: TRBD1
clone size: .
J gene: TRBJ1-4

CDR3 DNA: TGTGCCAGCAGCTTCCCGGGACAGGGCGCCCCAACCACCTTC
CDR3 protein: CASSFPGQGAPTTF
V gene: TRBV5-6
CDR3 length: 14
D gene: TRBD1
clone size: .
J gene: TRBJ1-2

CDR3 DNA: TGTGCCAGCAGCGGGCCGGGGGGGGGAAACACCATATATTTT
CDR3 protein: CASSGPGGGNTIYF
V gene: TRBV9
CDR3 length: 14
D gene: .
clone size: .
J gene: TRBJ1-3

CDR3 DNA: TGCGCCAGCAGCCAAGATCGAGTAGATACGCAGTATTTT
CDR3 protein: CASSQDRVDTQYF
V gene: TRBV4-3
CDR3 length: 13
D gene: .
clone size: .
J gene: TRBJ2-3

CDR3 DNA: TGTGCCAGCATGAGCGACAGGGGGCATCAGCCCCAGCATTTT
CDR3 protein: CASMSDRGHQPQHF
V gene: TRBV2
CDR3 length: 14
D gene: TRBD1
clone size: .
J gene: TRBJ1-5

CDR3 DNA: TGTGCCTGGAGTGTACAGGGGGCAGAGACCCAGTACTTC
CDR3 protein: CAWSVQGAETQYF
V gene: TRBV30
CDR3 length: 13
D gene: TRBD1
clone size: few
J gene: TRBJ2-5

CDR3 DNA: TGCGCCAGCAGCTTCGGGGGGGCTGGGGCCAACGTCCTGACTTTC
CDR3 protein: CASSFGGAGANVLTF
V gene: TRBV10-2
CDR3 length: 15
D gene: TRBD2
clone size: .
J gene: TRBJ2-6

CDR3 DNA: TGTGCCAGCGAAGAGCCGCAGTTCTTC
CDR3 protein: CASEEPQFF
V gene: TRBV28
CDR3 length: 9
D gene: .
clone size: .
J gene: TRBJ2-1

CDR3 DNA: TGTGCCAGCAGTCGGACAGGGAGAGGGGGCTACACCTTC
CDR3 protein: CASSRTGRGGYTF
V gene: TRBV6-1
CDR3 length: 13
D gene: TRBD1
clone size: .
J gene: TRBJ1-2

CDR3 DNA: TGTGCCAGCAGCCCTTGGGGGGGGGCCGGCAAAAACATTCAGTACTTC
CDR3 protein: CASSPWGGAGKNIQYF
V gene: TRBV6-6
CDR3 length: 16
D gene: .
clone size: .
J gene: TRBJ2-4

CDR3 DNA: TGTGCCAGCAGGGGAGGACCGGGACAGGCGACCTACGAGCAGTACTTC
CDR3 protein: CASRGGPGQATYEQYF
V gene: TRBV2
CDR3 length: 16
D gene: TRBD1
clone size: .
J gene: TRBJ2-7

CDR3 DNA: TGTGCCAGCAGCTTACTAAGTGACTGGCACAATGAGCAGTTCTTC
CDR3 protein: CASSLLSDWHNEQFF
V gene: TRBV7-9
CDR3 length: 15
D gene: .
clone size: .
J gene: TRBJ2-1

CDR3 DNA: TGTGCCAGCAGCAAACGACAGGGGCCCTACGAGCAGTACTTC
CDR3 protein: CASSKRQGPYEQYF
V gene: TRBV9
CDR3 length: 14
D gene: TRBD1
clone size: once
J gene: TRBJ2-7

CDR3 DNA: TGTGCCAGCAGCCTAGAAGACGGGGTCGAGCAGTACTTC
CDR3 protein: CASSLEDGVEQYF
V gene: TRBV7-2
CDR3 length: 13
D gene: .
clone size: .
J gene: TRBJ2-7

CDR3 DNA: TGTGCCACCAGCAGAGGGACCGGGACAGGGTCTCAGCCCCAGCATTTT
CDR3 protein: CATSRGTGTGSQPQHF
V gene: TRBV15
CDR3 length: 16
D gene: TRBD1
clone size: .
J gene: TRBJ1-5

CDR3 DNA: TGCGCCAGCAGCCCGGACAGGATGAACACTGAGGCTTTCTTT
CDR3 protein: CASSPDRMNTEAFF
V gene: TRBV5-1
CDR3 length: 14
D gene: TRBD1
clone size: .
J gene: TRBJ1-1

CDR3 DNA: TGTGCCAGCAGCTCGGGACAGGGGGTTATGGAGACCCAGTACTTC
CDR3 protein: CASSSGQGVMETQYF
V gene: TRBV11-2
CDR3 length: 15
D gene: TRBD1
clone size: once
J gene: TRBJ2-5

CDR3 DNA: TGTGCCTGGAGTGTACAAGGCAGGGGTACGGCTGAAGCTTTCTTT
CDR3 protein: CAWSVQGRGTAEAFF
V gene: TRBV30
CDR3 length: 15
D gene: .
clone size: few
J gene: TRBJ1-1

CDR3 DNA: TGTGCCAGCAGCCAAGTCATGGGCGGGGCCGAAGCCAAAAACATTCAGTACTTC
CDR3 protein: CASSQVMGGAEAKNIQYF
V gene: TRBV14
CDR3 length: 18
D gene: .
clone size: .
J gene: TRBJ2-4

CDR3 DNA: TGTGCCAGCAGTGTACAGGGATTGGGGAACACTGAAGCTTTCTTT
CDR3 protein: CASSVQGLGNTEAFF
V gene: TRBV6-1
CDR3 length: 15
D gene: .
clone size: .
J gene: TRBJ1-1

CDR3 DNA: TGCGCCAGCAGCCAAGTAGTATCTGGGGCCAACGTCCTGACTTTC
CDR3 protein: CASSQVVSGANVLTF
V gene: TRBV4-3
CDR3 length: 15
D gene: .
clone size: .
J gene: TRBJ2-6

CDR3 DNA: TGTGCCAGCAGCTCATCGGACAGGGGAGACTACGAGCAGTACTTC
CDR3 protein: CASSSSDRGDYEQYF
V gene: TRBV11-2
CDR3 length: 15
D gene: TRBD1
clone size: .
J gene: TRBJ2-7

CDR3 DNA: TGTGCCTTAGCACATCCGACTCCGAATGAAAAACTGTTTTTT
CDR3 protein: CALAHPTPNEKLFF
V gene: TRBV10-3
CDR3 length: 14
D gene: .
clone size: once
J gene: TRBJ1-4

CDR3 DNA: TGTGCCAGCAGCTCAGGGGCCGCGCGGGGCTACACCTTC
CDR3 protein: CASSSGAARGYTF
V gene: TRBV7-9
CDR3 length: 13
D gene: .
clone size: few
J gene: TRBJ1-2

CDR3 DNA: TGTGCCATTACAGGGTACTCCTACGAGCAGTACTTC
CDR3 protein: CAITGYSYEQYF
V gene: TRBV10-3
CDR3 length: 12
D gene: .
clone size: .
J gene: TRBJ2-7

CDR3 DNA: TGTGCCAGCAGCTTTGCAAGCGGGACCCAGTACTTC
CDR3 protein: CASSFASGTQYF
V gene: TRBV5-6
CDR3 length: 12
D gene: .
clone size: .
J gene: TRBJ2-5

CDR3 DNA: TGTGCCAGTAGTGTACAGGGGGCGCATGGCTACACCTTC
CDR3 protein: CASSVQGAHGYTF
V gene: TRBV19
CDR3 length: 13
D gene: TRBD1
clone size: .
J gene: TRBJ1-2

CDR3 DNA: TGTGCCAGCAGCTCGGGGGGGGTTCGTGCCGGGGAGCTGTTTTTT
CDR3 protein: CASSSGGVRAGELFF
V gene: TRBV7-3
CDR3 length: 15
D gene: TRBD2
clone size: .
J gene: TRBJ2-2

CDR3 DNA: TGTGCCAGCAGTAATATACGGCTAGCGGGGGGCGCACGCACAGATACGCAGTATTTT
CDR3 protein: CASSNIRLAGGARTDTQYF
V gene: TRBV27
CDR3 length: 19
D gene: TRBD2
clone size: .
J gene: TRBJ2-3

CDR3 DNA: TGTGCCAGCAGCTCCTCTCCTACTAGCGGGGGGCTCTACGAGCAGTACTTC
CDR3 protein: CASSSSPTSGGLYEQYF
V gene: TRBV5-6
CDR3 length: 17
D gene: TRBD2
clone size: once
J gene: TRBJ2-7

CDR3 DNA: TGTGCCAGCAGTGAACAAGGGGGCTACTATGGCTACACCTTC
CDR3 protein: CASSEQGGYYGYTF
V gene: TRBV6-5
CDR3 length: 14
D gene: TRBD1
clone size: few
J gene: TRBJ1-2

CDR3 DNA: TGTGCCAGCAGCCCTCAGGCCTCGGGGGGCTACACCTTC
CDR3 protein: CASSPQASGGYTF
V gene: TRBV7-9
CDR3 length: 13
D gene: .
clone size: .
J gene: TRBJ1-2

CDR3 DNA: TGTGCCAGCAGTTTGGTTGCAGGGGGCGTCAACTATGGCTACACCTTC
CDR3 protein: CASSLVAGGVNYGYTF
V gene: TRBV27
CDR3 length: 16
D gene: TRBD1
clone size: .
J gene: TRBJ1-2

CDR3 DNA: TGCGCCAGCAGCTTGGTTAGACAGGGGACACCGGACAATGAGCAGTTCTTC
CDR3 protein: CASSLVRQGTPDNEQFF
V gene: TRBV5-1
CDR3 length: 17
D gene: TRBD1
clone size: few
J gene: TRBJ2-1

CDR3 DNA: TGCGCCAGCAGCCGTTGGGCCGGCAGGGGGTCTAACGAGCAGTACTTC
CDR3 protein: CASSRWAGRGSNEQYF
V gene: TRBV5-1
CDR3 length: 16
D gene: TRBD1
clone size: .
J gene: TRBJ2-7

CDR3 DNA: TGTGCCACCCCACCAATCGAACACGGGAATCGGGAGCAGTACTTC
CDR3 protein: CATPPIEHGNREQYF
V gene: TRBV4-2
CDR3 length: 15
D gene: .
clone size: .
J gene: TRBJ2-7

CDR3 DNA: TGTGCCTGGACAGGGGCGGGCTCTGCTCCGGCTTTCTTT
CDR3 protein: CAWTGAGSAPAFF
V gene: TRBV30
CDR3 length: 13
D gene: .
clone size: .
J gene: TRBJ1-1